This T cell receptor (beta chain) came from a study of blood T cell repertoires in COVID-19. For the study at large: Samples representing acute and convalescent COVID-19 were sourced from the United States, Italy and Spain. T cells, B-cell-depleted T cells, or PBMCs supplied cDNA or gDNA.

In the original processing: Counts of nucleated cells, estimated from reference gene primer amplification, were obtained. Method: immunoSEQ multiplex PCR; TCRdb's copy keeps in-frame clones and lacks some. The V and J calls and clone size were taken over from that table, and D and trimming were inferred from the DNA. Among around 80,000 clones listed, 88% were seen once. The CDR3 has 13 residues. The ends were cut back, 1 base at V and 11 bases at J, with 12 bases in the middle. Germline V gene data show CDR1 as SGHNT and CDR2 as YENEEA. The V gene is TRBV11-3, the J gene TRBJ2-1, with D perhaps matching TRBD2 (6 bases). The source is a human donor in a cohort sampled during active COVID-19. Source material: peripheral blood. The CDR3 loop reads CASSLGSGSQQFF. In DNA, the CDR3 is TGTGCCAGCAGCTTAGGTAGCGGCTCGCAGCAGTTCTTC.